Below, one T cell receptor beta chain is given with its context. The antigen is unknown. The data belong to a study of T cells expressing NK-cell markers. About the study: Each TCR beta repertoire originated in sorted T cells that were CD3+CD56+NKG2C+, CD3+CD56+NKG2C- or CD3+CD56-NKG2C+. Overall study findings and caveats: For about six donors, the dominant NKG2C+ clonotypes made up roughly 1.0-7.5% of their CD8+ T cells.

It was by 5'RACE template switching with UMIs that TCR beta cDNA was made. TCRdb processed the 5' RACE reads again and assigns one entry to each CDR3 protein, with no DNA. This sample's table has almost 450,000 distinct CDR3 sequences. CDR1 and CDR2 from the germline V gene are SGHDN and FVKESK. This CDR3 region has 14 residues. This sequence originates from a woman aged 18 to 75 in good health. The sample comprised blood T cells: a sorted CD56 or NKG2C T cell subset, CD4+ or CD8+ T cells, or bulk PBMC T cells (not recorded which). The genes are TRBV14 and TRBJ1-2. CDR3 protein: CASSQEGQQRSYTF.